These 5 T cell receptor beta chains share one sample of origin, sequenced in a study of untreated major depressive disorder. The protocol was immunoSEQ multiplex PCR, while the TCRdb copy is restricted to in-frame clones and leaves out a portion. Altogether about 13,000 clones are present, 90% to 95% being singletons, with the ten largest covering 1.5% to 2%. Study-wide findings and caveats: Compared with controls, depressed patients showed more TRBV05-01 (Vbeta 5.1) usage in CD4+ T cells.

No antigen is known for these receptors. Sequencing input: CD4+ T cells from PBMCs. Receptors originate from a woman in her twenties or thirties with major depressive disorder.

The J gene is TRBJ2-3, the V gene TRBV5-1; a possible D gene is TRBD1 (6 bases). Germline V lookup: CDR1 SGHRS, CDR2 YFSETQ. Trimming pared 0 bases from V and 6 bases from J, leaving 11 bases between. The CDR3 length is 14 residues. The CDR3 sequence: CASSLASGEDTQYF. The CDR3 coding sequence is TGCGCCAGCAGCTTGGCCTCAGGGGAGGATACGCAGTATTTT.

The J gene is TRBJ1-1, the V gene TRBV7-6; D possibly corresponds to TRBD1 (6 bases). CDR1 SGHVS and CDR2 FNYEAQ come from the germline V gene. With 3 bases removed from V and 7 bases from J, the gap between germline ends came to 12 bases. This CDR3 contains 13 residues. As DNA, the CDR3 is TGTGCCAGCAGCTTCCGGGACACCAGTGAAGCTTTCTTT. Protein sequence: CASSFRDTSEAFF.

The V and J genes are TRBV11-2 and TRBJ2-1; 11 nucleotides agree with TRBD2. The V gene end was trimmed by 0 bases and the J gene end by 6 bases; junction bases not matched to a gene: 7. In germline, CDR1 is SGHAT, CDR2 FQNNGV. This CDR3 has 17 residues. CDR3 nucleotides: TGTGCCAGCAGCTTAGATAGTAGAACTAGCGGGAGCAATGAGCAGTTCTTC. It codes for CASSLDSRTSGSNEQFF.

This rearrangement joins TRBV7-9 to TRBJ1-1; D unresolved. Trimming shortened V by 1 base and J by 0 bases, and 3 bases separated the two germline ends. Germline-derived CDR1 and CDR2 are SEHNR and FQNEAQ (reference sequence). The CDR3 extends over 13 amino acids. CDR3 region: CASSLGMNTEAFF. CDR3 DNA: TGTGCCAGCAGCTTAGGCATGAACACTGAAGCTTTCTTT.

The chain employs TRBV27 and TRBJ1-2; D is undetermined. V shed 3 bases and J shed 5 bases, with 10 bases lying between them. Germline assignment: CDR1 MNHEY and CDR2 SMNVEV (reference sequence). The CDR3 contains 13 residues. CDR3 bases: TGTGCCAGCAGTTTGGGGTACGGATATGGCTACACCTTC. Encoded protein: CASSLGYGYGYTF.